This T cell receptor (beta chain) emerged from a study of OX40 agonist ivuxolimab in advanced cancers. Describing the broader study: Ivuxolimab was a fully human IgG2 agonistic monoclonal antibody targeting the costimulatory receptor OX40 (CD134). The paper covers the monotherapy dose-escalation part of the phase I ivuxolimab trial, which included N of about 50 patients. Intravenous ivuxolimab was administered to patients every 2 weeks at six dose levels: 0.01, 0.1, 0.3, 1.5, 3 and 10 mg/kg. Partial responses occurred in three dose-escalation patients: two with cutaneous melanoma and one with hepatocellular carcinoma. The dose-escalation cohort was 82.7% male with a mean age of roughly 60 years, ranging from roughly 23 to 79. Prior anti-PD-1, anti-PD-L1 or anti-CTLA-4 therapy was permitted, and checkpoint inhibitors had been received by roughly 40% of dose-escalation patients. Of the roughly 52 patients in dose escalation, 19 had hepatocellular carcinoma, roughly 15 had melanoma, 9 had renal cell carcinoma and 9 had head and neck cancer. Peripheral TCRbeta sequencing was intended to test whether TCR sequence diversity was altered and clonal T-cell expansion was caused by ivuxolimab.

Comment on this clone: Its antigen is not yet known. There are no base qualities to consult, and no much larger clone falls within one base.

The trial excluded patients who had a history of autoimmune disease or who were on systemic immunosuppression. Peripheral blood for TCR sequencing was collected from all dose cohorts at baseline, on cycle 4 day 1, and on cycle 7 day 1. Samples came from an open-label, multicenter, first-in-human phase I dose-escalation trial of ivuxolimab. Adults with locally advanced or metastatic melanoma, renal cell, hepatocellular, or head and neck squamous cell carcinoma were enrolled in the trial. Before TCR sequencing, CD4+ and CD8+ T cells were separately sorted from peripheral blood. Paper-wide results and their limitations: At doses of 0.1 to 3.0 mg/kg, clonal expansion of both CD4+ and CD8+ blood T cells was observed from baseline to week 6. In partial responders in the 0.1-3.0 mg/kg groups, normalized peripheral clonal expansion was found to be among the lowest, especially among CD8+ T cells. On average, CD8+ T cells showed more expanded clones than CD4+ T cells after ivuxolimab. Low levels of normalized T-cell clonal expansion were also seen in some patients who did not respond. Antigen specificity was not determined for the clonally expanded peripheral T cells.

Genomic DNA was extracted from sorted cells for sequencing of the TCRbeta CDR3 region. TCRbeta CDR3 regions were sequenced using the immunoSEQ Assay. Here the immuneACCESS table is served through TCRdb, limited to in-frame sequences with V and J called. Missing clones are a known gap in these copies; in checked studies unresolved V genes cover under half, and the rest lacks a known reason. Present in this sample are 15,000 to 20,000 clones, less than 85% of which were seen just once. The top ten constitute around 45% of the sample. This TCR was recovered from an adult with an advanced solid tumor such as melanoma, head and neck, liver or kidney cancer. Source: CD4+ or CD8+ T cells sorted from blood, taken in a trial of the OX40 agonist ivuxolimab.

The CDR3 protein is CASSQDPGNYEQYF. The nucleotide sequence is given as TGCGCCAGCAGCCAAGACCCGGGAAACTACGAGCAGTACTTC. The sequence joins TRBV4-1 to TRBJ2-5; tentative D gene TRBD2, with 5 bases matching. The J call may be faulty, since TRBJ2-7 better matches the DNA end. The germline V gene supplies CDR1 MGHRA and CDR2 YSYEKL. The CDR3, cysteine through phenylalanine, is 14 amino acids long. The read is trimmed to its CDR3 DNA, 42 bases read in frame from base 1.